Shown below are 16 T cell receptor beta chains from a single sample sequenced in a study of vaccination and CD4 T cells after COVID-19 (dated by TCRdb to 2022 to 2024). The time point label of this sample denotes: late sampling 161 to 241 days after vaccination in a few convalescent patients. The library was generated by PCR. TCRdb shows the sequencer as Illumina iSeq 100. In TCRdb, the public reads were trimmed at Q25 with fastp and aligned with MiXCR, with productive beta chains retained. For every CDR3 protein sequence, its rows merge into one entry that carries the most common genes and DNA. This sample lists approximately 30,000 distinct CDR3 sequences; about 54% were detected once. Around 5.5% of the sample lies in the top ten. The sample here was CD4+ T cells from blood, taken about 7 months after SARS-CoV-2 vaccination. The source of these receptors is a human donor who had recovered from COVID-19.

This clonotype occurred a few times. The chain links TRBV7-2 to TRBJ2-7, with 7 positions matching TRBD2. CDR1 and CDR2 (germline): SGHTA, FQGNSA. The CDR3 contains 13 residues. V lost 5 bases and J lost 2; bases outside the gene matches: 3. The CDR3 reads CASSEGTTYEQYF. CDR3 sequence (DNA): TGTGCCAGCAGCGAAGGGACTACCTACGAGCAGTACTTC.

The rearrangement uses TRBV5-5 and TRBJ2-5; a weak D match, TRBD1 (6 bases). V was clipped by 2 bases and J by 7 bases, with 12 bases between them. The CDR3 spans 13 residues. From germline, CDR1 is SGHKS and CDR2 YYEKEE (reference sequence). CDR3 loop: CASSFDRRGTQYF. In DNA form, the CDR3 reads TGTGCCAGCAGCTTTGACAGGAGAGGGACCCAGTACTTC.

The CDR3 sequence: CATGTRTEQYF. CDR3 bases: TGTGCCACCGGGACTAGAACCGAGCAGTACTTC. The chain couples TRBV24-1 to TRBJ2-7; 8 positions match TRBD2. The V and J ends lost 9 bases and 6 bases, in that order; junction bases with no gene match: 3. The CDR3 is 11 residues long. Germline-derived CDR1 and CDR2 are KGHDR and SFDVKD.

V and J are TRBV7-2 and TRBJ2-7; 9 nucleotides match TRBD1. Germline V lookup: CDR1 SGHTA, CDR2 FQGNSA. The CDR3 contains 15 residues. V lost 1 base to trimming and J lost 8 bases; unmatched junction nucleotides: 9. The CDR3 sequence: CASSLGGTGGVKQYF. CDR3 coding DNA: TGTGCCAGCAGCTTAGGGGGTACAGGGGGCGTAAAGCAGTACTTC.

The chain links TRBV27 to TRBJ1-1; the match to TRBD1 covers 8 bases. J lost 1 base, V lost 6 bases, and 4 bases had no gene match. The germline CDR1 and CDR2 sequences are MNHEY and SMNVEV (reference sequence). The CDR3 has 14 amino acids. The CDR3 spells CASSPGTGNTEAFF. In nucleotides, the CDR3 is TGTGCCAGCAGCCCTGGGACAGGGAACACTGAAGCTTTCTTT.

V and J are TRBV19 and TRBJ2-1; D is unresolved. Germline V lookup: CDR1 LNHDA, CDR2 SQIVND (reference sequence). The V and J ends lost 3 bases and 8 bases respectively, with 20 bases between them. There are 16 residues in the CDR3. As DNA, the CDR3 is TGTGCCAGTAGTATCTTTAGTGGCAACCTCGGGCATGAGCAGTTCTTC. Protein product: CASSIFSGNLGHEQFF.

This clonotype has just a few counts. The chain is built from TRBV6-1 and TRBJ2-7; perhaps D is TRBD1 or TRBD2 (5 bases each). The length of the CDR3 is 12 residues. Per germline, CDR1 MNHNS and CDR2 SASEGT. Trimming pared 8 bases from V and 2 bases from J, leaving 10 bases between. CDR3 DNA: TGTGCCAGCGGGCTGGGACCCTACGAGCAGTACTTC. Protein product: CASGLGPYEQYF.

The CDR3 protein is CASRQTGELFF. In DNA form, the CDR3 reads TGTGCCAGCAGGCAAACCGGGGAGCTGTTTTTT. This chain links TRBV6-1 with TRBJ2-2; D is uncertain. CDR1 and CDR2 from the germline V gene are MNHNS and SASEGT. Trimming removed 6 bases at V and 5 bases at J, with 4 bases between. The CDR3 contains 11 residues.

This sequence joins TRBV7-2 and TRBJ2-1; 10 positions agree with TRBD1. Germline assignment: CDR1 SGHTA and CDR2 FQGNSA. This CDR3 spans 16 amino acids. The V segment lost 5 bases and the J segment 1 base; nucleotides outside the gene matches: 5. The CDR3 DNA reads TGTGCCAGCAGCCCCGGACAGGGGGGGTCCTACAATGAGCAGTTCTTC. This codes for CASSPGQGGSYNEQFF. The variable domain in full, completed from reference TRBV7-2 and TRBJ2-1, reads GAGVSQSPSNKVTEKGKDVELRCDPISGHTALYWYRQSLGQGLEFLIYFQGNSAPDKSGLPSDRFSAERTGGSVSTLTIQRTQQEDSAVYLCASSPGQGGSYNEQFFGPGTRLTVL.

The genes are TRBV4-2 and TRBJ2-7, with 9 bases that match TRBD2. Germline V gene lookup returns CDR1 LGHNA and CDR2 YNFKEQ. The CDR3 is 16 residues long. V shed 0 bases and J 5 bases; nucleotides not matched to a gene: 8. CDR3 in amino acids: CASSQDSEREVDEQYF. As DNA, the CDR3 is TGTGCCAGCAGCCAAGACAGTGAGCGGGAGGTCGACGAGCAGTACTTC.

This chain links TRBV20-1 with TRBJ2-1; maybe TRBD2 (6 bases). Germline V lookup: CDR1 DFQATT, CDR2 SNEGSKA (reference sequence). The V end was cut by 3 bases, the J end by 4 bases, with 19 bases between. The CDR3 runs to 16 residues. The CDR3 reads CSARGGTGLLYNEQFF. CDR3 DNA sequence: TGCAGTGCTAGGGGAGGAACAGGACTTTTATACAATGAGCAGTTCTTC.

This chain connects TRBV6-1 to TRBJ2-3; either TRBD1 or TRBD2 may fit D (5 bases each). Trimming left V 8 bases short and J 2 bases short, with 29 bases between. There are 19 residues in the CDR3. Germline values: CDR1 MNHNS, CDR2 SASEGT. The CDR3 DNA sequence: TGTGCCAGCCCCGACGACAAGGCAGGGAACAAGGACTCCACAGATACGCAGTATTTT. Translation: CASPDDKAGNKDSTDTQYF.

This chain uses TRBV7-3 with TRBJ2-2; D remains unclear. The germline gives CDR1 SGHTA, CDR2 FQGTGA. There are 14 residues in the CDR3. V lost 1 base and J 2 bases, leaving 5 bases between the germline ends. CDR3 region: CASSLIVNTGELFF. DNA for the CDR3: TGTGCCAGCAGCTTAATAGTAAACACCGGGGAGCTGTTTTTT.

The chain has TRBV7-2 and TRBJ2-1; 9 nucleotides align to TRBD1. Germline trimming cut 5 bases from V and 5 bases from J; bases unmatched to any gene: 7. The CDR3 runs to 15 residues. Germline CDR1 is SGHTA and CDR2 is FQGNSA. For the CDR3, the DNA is TGTGCCAGCAGCGGCGACAGGGGGATCAACAATGAGCAGTTCTTC. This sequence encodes CASSGDRGINNEQFF.

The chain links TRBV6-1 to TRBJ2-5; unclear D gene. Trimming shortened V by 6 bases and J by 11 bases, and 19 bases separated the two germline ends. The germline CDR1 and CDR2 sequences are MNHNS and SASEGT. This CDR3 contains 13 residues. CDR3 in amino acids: CASSRSQLREQYF. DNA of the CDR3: TGTGCCAGCAGCCGGAGCCAGCTTCGTGAGCAGTACTTC.

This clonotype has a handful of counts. The CDR3 DNA reads as TGTGCCAGCAGCTTAGCGTACGGTTCACCCCTCCACTTT. Protein product: CASSLAYGSPLHF. The chain recombines TRBV7-9 with TRBJ1-6; the D is unclear. This CDR3 region has 13 residues. Germline values: CDR1 SEHNR, CDR2 FQNEAQ (reference sequence). With 0 bases removed from V and 9 bases from J, the gap between germline ends came to 6 bases.